A selection of T cell receptor beta chains follows, all from one sample in a study of shared clonotypes between healthy human individuals. Clones were sequenced by immunoSEQ multiplex PCR, and TCRdb holds only the in-frame ones, with some missing. The repertoire holds around 120,000 clones, with about 72% as singletons. Sequencing input: memory CD8+ T cells sorted from blood. The source of these receptors is a woman aged 25 to 39 in good health. Each CDR3 is given with its conserved first and last residue. A D gene is named only where the DNA matches it firmly. A row's size may be missing; if present it is once, few, many or a size class.

V gene	J gene	D gene	clone size	CDR3 protein	CDR3 DNA
TRBV28	TRBJ2-7	TRBD2	.	CASRQTSGRMYEQYF	TGTGCCAGCAGGCAGACTAGCGGGAGGATGTACGAGCAGTACTTC
TRBV6-4	TRBJ2-3	TRBD2	.	CASSLAVQDTQYF	TGTGCCAGCAGCCTAGCGGTTCAAGATACGCAGTATTTT
TRBV19	TRBJ2-1	TRBD1	.	CASSRDRGGEQFF	TGTGCCAGTAGTAGGGACAGGGGTGGTGAGCAGTTCTTC
TRBV13	TRBJ1-1	.	.	CASSLLGSEKAFF	TGTGCCAGCAGCTTACTGGGCTCCGAGAAAGCTTTCTTT
TRBV4-2	TRBJ2-7	TRBD2	.	CASSQAGRGVYEQYF	TGTGCCAGCAGCCAGGCCGGGAGGGGGGTCTACGAGCAGTACTTC
TRBV7-9	TRBJ2-1	.	.	CASSLAGYYEPQHEQFF	TGTGCCAGCAGCTTAGCGGGGTACTACGAGCCACAGCATGAGCAGTTCTTC
TRBV15	TRBJ1-1	TRBD1	.	CATSVQTGTGDPEAFF	TGTGCCACCAGCGTACAAACCGGGACAGGGGATCCGGAAGCTTTCTTT
TRBV9	TRBJ1-4	.	.	CASSDSEVTTNEKLFF	TGTGCCAGCAGCGACTCCGAGGTAACAACTAATGAAAAACTGTTTTTT
TRBV28	TRBJ2-2	TRBD2	.	CASSQPGGYTGELFF	TGTGCCAGCAGTCAACCGGGGGGGTACACCGGGGAGCTGTTTTTT
TRBV2	TRBJ2-7	.	few	CASSSPLGHEQYF	TGTGCCAGCAGTAGTCCTTTAGGGCACGAGCAGTACTTC
TRBV13	TRBJ2-7	.	.	CASREGASSYEQYF	TGTGCCAGCAGGGAAGGGGCCAGCTCCTACGAGCAGTACTTC
TRBV25-1	TRBJ2-1	.	.	CASSALGRGTSSYNEQFF	TGTGCCAGCAGTGCCCTCGGGCGCGGTACGAGCTCCTACAATGAGCAGTTCTTC
TRBV28	TRBJ2-5	TRBD2	.	CASMGLAGKYQETQYF	TGTGCCAGCATGGGACTAGCGGGAAAGTACCAAGAGACCCAGTACTTC
TRBV11-3	TRBJ2-6	.	few	CASRPTATSGANVLTF	TGTGCCAGCAGACCGACGGCGACCTCTGGGGCCAACGTCCTGACTTTC
TRBV5-6	TRBJ1-1	TRBD1	.	CASSLQSRDRGRWTEAFF	TGTGCCAGCAGCTTGCAGTCCCGGGACAGGGGGCGGTGGACTGAAGCTTTCTTT
TRBV6-1	TRBJ1-2	TRBD1	many	CASSGTGYNGYTF	TGTGCCAGCAGTGGGACAGGGTACAATGGCTACACCTTC
TRBV2	TRBJ2-7	.	.	CASNGQIPPREQYF	TGTGCCAGCAATGGACAAATCCCTCCCCGCGAGCAGTACTTC
TRBV6-1	TRBJ2-1	.	many	CASSVQGSNEQFF	TGTGCCAGCAGCGTACAGGGCTCTAATGAGCAGTTCTTC
TRBV25-1	TRBJ2-7	.	.	CASSESGRASNYEQYF	TGTGCCAGCAGTGAATCGGGGAGAGCCTCAAACTACGAGCAGTACTTC
TRBV9	TRBJ2-2	TRBD1	.	CASSVVDRGYAGELFF	TGTGCCAGCAGCGTAGTGGACAGGGGGTACGCCGGGGAGCTGTTTTTT
TRBV27	TRBJ1-2	.	many	CASRSPGHLPRGYGYTF	TGTGCCAGCAGGTCGCCGGGACACCTTCCTCGGGGCTATGGCTACACCTTC
TRBV4-1	TRBJ2-1	TRBD2	.	CASSHGLADEQFF	TGCGCCAGCAGCCATGGACTAGCCGATGAGCAGTTCTTC
TRBV30	TRBJ2-2	TRBD1	once	CAWGLHQGAGELVF	TGTGCCTGGGGCCTTCACCAGGGGGCCGGGGAGCTGGTTTTT
TRBV7-3	TRBJ2-1	.	.	CASSLTQGNNEQFF	TGTGCCAGCAGCTTAACTCAGGGAAACAATGAGCAGTTCTTC
TRBV5-4	TRBJ2-3	TRBD2	.	CASSLALAATDTQYF	TGTGCCAGCAGCTTGGCCCTAGCGGCCACAGATACGCAGTATTTT
TRBV6-1	TRBJ2-1	TRBD2	.	CASRELAGGQGEQFF	TGTGCCAGCAGGGAACTAGCGGGAGGACAAGGGGAGCAGTTCTTC
TRBV4-2	TRBJ2-7	.	many	CASSQEEGGPYEQYF	TGTGCCAGCAGCCAGGAGGAAGGGGGGCCTTACGAGCAGTACTTC
TRBV10-3	TRBJ2-1	TRBD2	.	CAISESRTSGSDEQFF	TGTGCCATCAGTGAGTCGCGGACTAGCGGGAGTGATGAGCAGTTCTTC
TRBV5-4	TRBJ1-3	TRBD1	.	CASSHGQGQGNTIYF	TGTGCCAGCAGCCACGGACAGGGACAAGGAAACACCATATATTTT
TRBV5-1	TRBJ2-1	TRBD1	.	CASSEDRVTYNEQFF	TGCGCCAGCAGCGAGGACAGGGTGACGTACAATGAGCAGTTCTTC
TRBV7-9	TRBJ1-1	.	.	CASSPPGFGNTEAFF	TGTGCCAGCAGCCCTCCGGGGTTCGGGAACACTGAAGCTTTCTTT
TRBV2	TRBJ1-5	TRBD1	.	CASGRTGAYQPQHF	TGTGCCAGCGGGAGGACAGGGGCCTATCAGCCCCAGCATTTT
TRBV28	TRBJ1-1	TRBD1	.	CASSLWTGTMNTEAFF	TGTGCCAGCAGTTTGTGGACAGGAACTATGAACACTGAAGCTTTCTTT
TRBV7-2	TRBJ2-3	TRBD2	.	CASSFAGLAFTDTQYF	TGTGCCAGCAGCTTCGCGGGACTAGCGTTCACAGATACGCAGTATTTT
TRBV5-4	TRBJ2-6	.	.	CASSLDRAGANSGANVLTF	TGTGCCAGCAGCTTGGATAGGGCAGGGGCTAACTCTGGGGCCAACGTCCTGACTTTC
TRBV28	TRBJ1-2	.	many	CASSFYSGGDYGYTF	TGTGCCAGCAGTTTTTATAGTGGGGGAGACTATGGCTACACCTTC
TRBV9	TRBJ2-1	TRBD2	.	CASSVYGTSGLDEQFF	TGTGCCAGCAGCGTTTACGGGACTAGTGGTTTGGATGAGCAGTTCTTC
TRBV30	TRBJ2-6	.	once	CAWSLGTSGANVLTF	TGTGCCTGGAGTCTGGGTACCTCTGGGGCCAACGTCCTGACTTTC
TRBV4-2	TRBJ2-3	TRBD1	.	CASSQDTGQGSDTQYF	TGTGCCAGCAGCCAAGATACGGGACAGGGGTCAGATACGCAGTATTTT
TRBV11-2	TRBJ2-1	.	.	CASSLRRDSYNEQFF	TGTGCCAGCAGCTTAAGGCGAGACTCCTACAATGAGCAGTTCTTC
TRBV7-9	TRBJ2-1	.	.	CASMASGIRYNEQFF	TGTGCCAGCATGGCCAGCGGCATACGGTACAATGAGCAGTTCTTC
TRBV6-1	TRBJ2-7	TRBD2	.	CASSEASGSVTYEQYF	TGTGCCAGCAGTGAAGCTAGCGGGAGCGTTACTTACGAGCAGTACTTC
TRBV6-4	TRBJ2-6	.	.	CASSEGGTGANVLTF	TGTGCCAGCAGTGAGGGGGGAACGGGGGCCAACGTCCTGACTTTC
TRBV7-9	TRBJ2-1	.	.	CASRTTSYNEQFF	TGTGCCAGCAGGACTACCTCCTACAATGAGCAGTTCTTC
TRBV27	TRBJ2-7	.	.	CASSLLGLSGYYEQYF	TGTGCCAGCAGTTTACTGGGACTCTCAGGCTACTACGAGCAGTACTTC
TRBV7-3	TRBJ1-1	.	few	CASSFGMNTEAFF	TGTGCCAGCAGCTTTGGGATGAACACTGAAGCTTTCTTT
TRBV25-1	TRBJ2-7	TRBD2	.	CASGGVTYEQYF	TGTGCCAGCGGGGGGGTCACCTACGAGCAGTACTTC